This T cell receptor (beta chain) appears in the sequencing data of a study of T cells in Graves' hyperthyroidism and ophthalmopathy. The investigators amplified TCR beta CDR3 regions from RNA transcripts. A set of HTBI primers served as the primers for a first-round RT-PCR of the TCR CDR3. In TCRdb, the multiplex PCR reads were re-called with MiXCR into one record per CDR3 protein. The table shows almost 600,000 distinct CDR3 sequences, with 14% occurring only once. Overall study findings and caveats: Blood also carried most thyroid clonotypes expanded above 0.001. Patients with ophthalmopathy were separated from those with stable hyperthyroidism by a 13 V-J model. Before onset, by a median of around six months, the model predicted ophthalmopathy.

Out of over 7.5 ml of fresh peripheral blood came the PBMCs. This clonotype occurred a few times. Its antigen is undetermined. The CDR3 sequence is 12 residues long. The V and J ends lost 5 bases and 1 base respectively, with 6 bases between them. Germline loops: CDR1 GTSNPN, CDR2 SVGIG (reference sequence). The rearrangement joins TRBV30 to TRBJ2-1, with D perhaps TRBD1 or TRBD2 (5 bases each). Material: blood. This TCR derives from a woman aged 25 to 39 with Graves' hyperthyroidism that later progressed to Graves' ophthalmopathy. Written as DNA, the CDR3 is TGTGCCTGGGGGGGTTCCTACAATGAGCAGTTCTTC. Its protein product is CAWGGSYNEQFF.